Listed here are 28 T cell receptor beta chains from one sample, sequenced in a study of CD8+ T cells in alopecia areata. Sequencing templates came from extracted RNA that was reverse transcribed into cDNA. TCRdb keeps only in-frame clones here, not all; method: immunoSEQ multiplex PCR. The sample has about 170,000 clones, about 61% seen once. Treatment indicated: oral pan-JAK inhibitor, 5-10 mg twice daily. The sample in question was CD4+ T cells sorted from blood, obtained at approximately week 55, from a patient treated with tofacitinib. The receptors originated from a human donor with alopecia areata.

This clone was found a few times. This chain connects TRBV29-1 to TRBJ1-2; D may be TRBD1 (5 bases). The CDR3 is made up of 11 amino acids. The germline CDR1 and CDR2 sequences are SQVTM and ANQGSEA. V lost 1 base, J lost 8 bases, and 8 bases lay in between. The CDR3 spells CSVEGTRGYTF. As DNA, the CDR3 is TGCAGCGTTGAAGGGACACGGGGCTACACCTTC.

This chain connects TRBV5-1 to TRBJ1-5; weak D call: TRBD1 (6 bases). Trimming took 0 bases from V and 0 from J, leaving 10 bases between them. The CDR3 is made up of 16 amino acids. In germline, CDR1 is SGHRS, CDR2 YFSETQ. Here the CDR3 reads CASSLGDNNSNQPQHF. CDR3 sequence (DNA): TGCGCCAGCAGCTTGGGGGACAACAATAGCAATCAGCCCCAGCATTTT.

The genes are TRBV7-2 and TRBJ1-6; no clear D. V gave up 5 bases and J gave up 9 bases, with 8 bases separating them. This CDR3 comprises 12 residues. Germline-derived CDR1 and CDR2 are SGHTA and FQGNSA. The CDR3 spells CASSADISPLHF. Written as DNA, the CDR3 is TGTGCCAGCAGCGCAGACATTTCACCCCTCCACTTT.

The J gene is TRBJ1-1, the V gene TRBV29-1; TRBD1 is a possible D gene (6 bases). The germline V gene encodes CDR1 SQVTM and CDR2 ANQGSEA. This CDR3 spans 12 amino acids. CDR3 in amino acids: CTSNRVSRGAFF. CDR3 nucleotides: TGCACCTCTAACCGGGTCTCCAGGGGAGCTTTCTTT. Using reference TRBV29-1 and TRBJ1-1 for the parts outside the CDR3, the full variable domain is SAVISQKPSRDICQRGTSLTIQCQVDSQVTMMFWYRQQPGQSLTLIATANQGSEATYESGFVIDKFPISRPNLTFSTLTVSNMSPEDSSIYLCTSNRVSRGAFFGQGTRLTVV.

This clone appeared a few times. DNA for the CDR3: TGCAGCGTTAACAGACAAGAGACCCAGTACTTC. It codes for CSVNRQETQYF. The chain recombines TRBV29-1 with TRBJ2-5; D not certain. The CDR3 has 11 residues. The ends were cut back, 5 bases at V and 2 bases at J, with 6 bases in the middle. Germline V gives CDR1 SQVTM, CDR2 ANQGSEA.

V is TRBV7-9 and J is TRBJ2-5; D is undetermined. V gave up 1 base and J gave up 7 bases, with 13 bases separating them. Germline V gene lookup returns CDR1 SEHNR and CDR2 FQNEAQ (reference sequence). The CDR3 length is 14 residues. The CDR3 protein is CASSLGVTPSTQYF. CDR3 sequence (DNA): TGTGCCAGCAGCTTAGGCGTCACACCTTCGACCCAGTACTTC.

Only one count was recorded for this clone. The V gene is TRBV4-1, the J gene TRBJ2-5; the match to TRBD2 covers 12 bases. CDR3 length: 17 residues. The junction had 2 bases not matched to a gene; V was cut back by 0 bases and J by 0 bases. Germline V gene sequence: CDR1 MGHRA, CDR2 YSYEKL. The CDR3 region is CASSQEGTSGYQETQYF. As DNA, the CDR3 is TGCGCCAGCAGCCAAGAGGGGACTAGCGGGTACCAAGAGACCCAGTACTTC.

This clone was counted only a few times. J is TRBJ2-1 and V is TRBV29-1; TRBD2 matches at 7 bases. The CDR3 loop spans 16 amino acids. The V gene's germline CDR1 is SQVTM and CDR2 ANQGSEA. The V and J ends lost 3 bases and 7 bases, in that order; junction bases with no gene match: 15. This CDR3 is CSVESPVGGVGNEQFF. In nucleotides, the CDR3 is TGCAGCGTTGAGAGCCCGGTGGGAGGGGTCGGAAATGAGCAGTTCTTC.

This clone was seen a handful of times. The chain recombines TRBV9 with TRBJ2-1; either TRBD1 or TRBD2 may supply D (5 bases each). The CDR3 is made up of 15 amino acids. V lost 4 bases and J 9 bases, leaving 20 bases between the germline ends. CDR1 SGDLS and CDR2 YYNGEE come from the germline V gene. The CDR3 bases are TGTGCCAGCAGCCCTCGGGGCCAGTTAGAGGGTGAGCAGTTCTTC. This codes for CASSPRGQLEGEQFF.

The rearrangement joins TRBV29-1 to TRBJ2-1, with 14 bases matching TRBD2. Germline trimming cut 6 bases from V and 5 bases from J; bases unmatched to any gene: 9. CDR3 size: 16 residues. From germline, CDR1 is SQVTM and CDR2 ANQGSEA. Written as DNA, the CDR3 is TGCAGCGTCGACGGGACTAGCGGGGGTAGGGACAATGAGCAGTTCTTC. It translates to CSVDGTSGGRDNEQFF.

This chain links TRBV5-1 with TRBJ2-1; D might be TRBD1 (6 bases). Trimming shortened V by 3 bases and J by 8 bases, and 21 bases separated the two germline ends. In germline, CDR1 is SGHRS, CDR2 YFSETQ. This CDR3 region has 16 residues. Here the CDR3 DNA reads TGCGCCAGCAGCTCCCAGCTAGGGACATCATACGATGAGCAGTTCTTC. Translated, it gives CASSSQLGTSYDEQFF.

The chain recombines TRBV7-8 with TRBJ1-1; 7 bases are shared with TRBD1. The CDR3 has 13 residues. Germline lookup yields CDR1 SGHVS and CDR2 FQNEAQ. J was trimmed by 5 bases and V by 5 bases; bases with no gene match: 5. The CDR3 bases are TGTGCCAGCAGCCCGACAGGGTATACTGAAGCTTTCTTT. Its protein is CASSPTGYTEAFF.

This clone was observed a few times. The gene calls are TRBV4-2 and TRBJ2-1, with TRBD1 matching over 7 bases. This CDR3 contains 13 residues. Germline CDR1 reads LGHNA; CDR2 reads YNFKEQ. V was pared by 1 base and J by 8 bases, with 2 bases of the junction left unmatched. The CDR3 is CASSQGGGDEQFF. The CDR3 DNA follows: TGTGCCAGCAGCCAAGGAGGGGGCGATGAGCAGTTCTTC.

Only a few counts were recorded for this clone. The J gene is TRBJ2-7, the V gene TRBV28; TRBD1 matches 9 bases. This CDR3 comprises 14 residues. Unmatched junction bases numbered 7, after V lost 8 bases and J lost 2 bases. Looked up from germline, CDR1 is MDHEN and CDR2 is SYDVKM. The DNA of the CDR3 is TGTGCCAGCGGGCCCGGGACAGGGCCCTACGAGCAGTACTTC. This sequence encodes CASGPGTGPYEQYF.

The V gene is TRBV13, the J gene TRBJ2-2; tentatively, D is TRBD2 (6 bases). Germline values: CDR1 PRHDT, CDR2 FYEKMQ (reference sequence). This CDR3 has 15 residues. Trimming cost V 3 bases and J 1 base, with 9 bases left between them. The CDR3 reads CASSFWGGNTGELFF. In nucleotides, the CDR3 is TGTGCCAGCAGCTTCTGGGGAGGGAACACCGGGGAGCTGTTTTTT.

The chain carries TRBV9 and TRBJ1-4; tentatively, D is TRBD1 (5 bases). This CDR3 comprises 15 residues. Germline V gene lookup returns CDR1 SGDLS and CDR2 YYNGEE. Trimming took 0 bases from V and 4 from J, leaving 10 bases between them. The CDR3: CASSVGGSVNEKLFF. The CDR3 region has the DNA TGTGCCAGCAGCGTAGGGGGGAGTGTTAATGAAAAACTGTTTTTT.

The J gene is TRBJ1-4, the V gene TRBV2; 8 bases line up with TRBD1. V shed 1 base and J 10 bases; nucleotides not matched to a gene: 8. The V gene's germline CDR1 is SNHLY and CDR2 FYNNEI. This CDR3 is 15 amino acids long. CDR3: CASSEGRQGARKLFF. CDR3 DNA sequence: TGTGCCAGCAGTGAAGGTCGGCAGGGGGCGCGAAAACTGTTTTTT.

The chain couples TRBV29-1 to TRBJ2-7; 10 bases align to TRBD1. Unmatched junction bases numbered 16, after V lost 7 bases and J lost 4 bases. Germline CDR1 SQVTM, CDR2 ANQGSEA. The CDR3 consists of 16 residues. The CDR3 is CSARLGTGVVSYEQYF. CDR3 DNA: TGCAGCGCTAGACTAGGGACAGGGGTTGTGTCGTACGAGCAGTACTTC.

This clone was counted only a few times. The chain links TRBV6-1 to TRBJ1-5, with D possibly matching TRBD1 (5 bases). The germline gives CDR1 MNHNS, CDR2 SASEGT. Trimming took 2 bases from V and 13 from J, leaving 12 bases between them. The CDR3 loop spans 12 amino acids. For the CDR3, the DNA is TGTGCCAGCAGTGAAAACGGGGACTGGCAGCATTTT. It is translated as CASSENGDWQHF.

A remark on this clone: Other DNA sequences of this sample code for an identical CDR3. The gene calls are TRBV28 and TRBJ1-5; D not resolved. Germline values: CDR1 MDHEN, CDR2 SYDVKM. V lost 5 bases to trimming and J lost 4 bases, with 6 bases between them. This CDR3 contains 12 residues. The CDR3 is CASSLLNQPQHF. Written as DNA, the CDR3 is TGTGCCAGCAGTCTATTGAATCAGCCCCAGCATTTT.

The V call is TRBV5-1, the J call TRBJ2-3; D remains ambiguous. The CDR3 has 15 amino acids. With 7 bases removed from V and 0 bases from J, the gap between germline ends came to 15 bases. The germline V gene encodes CDR1 SGHRS and CDR2 YFSETQ. The CDR3 nucleotides are TGCGCCAGCCGTGCCTCCCCTATTAGCACAGATACGCAGTATTTT. This sequence encodes CASRASPISTDTQYF.

The chain links TRBV15 to TRBJ2-3, with 7 bases aligning to TRBD1. The junction had 6 bases not matched to a gene; V was cut back by 0 bases and J by 12 bases. The CDR3 spans 13 residues. CDR1 is LNHNV, CDR2 YYDKDF, per germline (reference sequence). In DNA, the CDR3 is TGTGCCACCAGCAGAGATAGGGGGACAGTTCAGTATTTT. Translated: CATSRDRGTVQYF.

This sequence joins TRBV29-1 and TRBJ1-2; 12 bases agree with TRBD1. The germline gives CDR1 SQVTM, CDR2 ANQGSEA. Losses at the gene ends were 7 bases for V and 7 bases for J; bases not matched to a gene: 10. This CDR3 region has 14 residues. The CDR3, as DNA: TGCAGCGCCACCCGGGGACAGGGGGCAAGTGGCTACACCTTC. Protein product: CSATRGQGASGYTF.

The rearrangement joins TRBV11-1 to TRBJ2-3; D remains ambiguous. The CDR3 contains 16 residues. V lost 2 bases, J lost 2 bases, and 14 bases lay in between. From germline, CDR1 is SGHAT and CDR2 FQDESV (reference sequence). The CDR3 is CASSLSVVGTTDTQYF. CDR3 nucleotide sequence: TGTGCCAGCAGCTTATCGGTAGTTGGAACCACAGATACGCAGTATTTT.

This chain links TRBV15 with TRBJ2-1; D ambiguous. Between the trimmed V and J ends, which lost 0 bases and 2 bases, there was a span of 8 bases. The length of the CDR3 is 15 residues. Germline CDR1 LNHNV, CDR2 YYDKDF (reference sequence). The CDR3 loop reads CATSRDPVAYNEQFF. For the CDR3, the DNA is TGTGCCACCAGCAGAGATCCTGTGGCCTACAATGAGCAGTTCTTC. Full variable domain (rest looked up from reference TRBV15 and TRBJ2-1): DAMVIQNPRYQVTQFGKPVTLSCSQTLNHNVMYWYQQKSSQAPKLLFHYYDKDFNNEADTPDNFQSRRPNTSFCFLDIRSPGLGDTAMYLCATSRDPVAYNEQFFGPGTRLTVL.

This clone showed up many times. The chain links TRBV11-2 to TRBJ2-5; tentative D call: TRBD1 (6 bases). Trimming removed 5 bases from V and 4 bases from J, with 17 bases in between. The CDR3 runs 15 residues. CDR1 SGHAT and CDR2 FQNNGV come from the germline V gene. CDR3 amino acids: CASSHNRAVGETQYF. The CDR3 DNA reads TGTGCCAGCAGCCACAACAGGGCTGTTGGAGAGACCCAGTACTTC.

Only a few counts were recorded for this clone. The chain couples TRBV6-1 to TRBJ2-1; maybe TRBD1 (6 bases). V dropped 3 bases and J dropped 5 bases, with 11 bases sitting between them. CDR1 and CDR2 from the germline V gene are MNHNS and SASEGT. CDR3 length: 14 residues. The CDR3 loop reads CASSDRDTNNEQFF. CDR3 DNA: TGTGCCAGCAGTGATCGGGACACCAACAATGAGCAGTTCTTC.

The V and J genes are TRBV6-6 and TRBJ2-3; TRBD2 agrees at 13 bases. Trimming took 6 bases from V and 4 from J; bases not matched to a gene: 4. Germline V CDR1 and CDR2: MNHNY, SVGAGI (reference sequence). This CDR3 contains 15 residues. The DNA for the CDR3 is TGTGCCAGCAGCGCGGGACTAGCGGGATCAGATACGCAGTATTTT. This sequence encodes CASSAGLAGSDTQYF.